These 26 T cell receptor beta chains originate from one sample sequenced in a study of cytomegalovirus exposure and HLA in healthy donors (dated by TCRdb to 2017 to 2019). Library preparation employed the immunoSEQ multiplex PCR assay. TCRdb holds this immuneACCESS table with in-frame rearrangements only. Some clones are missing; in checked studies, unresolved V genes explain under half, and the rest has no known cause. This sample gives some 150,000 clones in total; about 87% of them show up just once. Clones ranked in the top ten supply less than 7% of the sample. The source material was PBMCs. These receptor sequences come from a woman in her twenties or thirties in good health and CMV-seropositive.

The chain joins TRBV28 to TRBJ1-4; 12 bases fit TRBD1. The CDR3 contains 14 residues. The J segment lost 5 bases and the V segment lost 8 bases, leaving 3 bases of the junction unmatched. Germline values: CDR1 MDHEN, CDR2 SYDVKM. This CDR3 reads CASRDRGLNEKLFF. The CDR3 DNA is TGTGCCAGCCGGGACAGGGGGCTCAATGAAAAACTGTTTTTT.

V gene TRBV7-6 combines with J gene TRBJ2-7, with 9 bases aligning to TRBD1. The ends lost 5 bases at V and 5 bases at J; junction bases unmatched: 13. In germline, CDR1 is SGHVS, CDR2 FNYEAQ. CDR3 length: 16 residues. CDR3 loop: CASSPYPGQGAHEQYF. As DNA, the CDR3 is TGTGCCAGCAGCCCGTACCCGGGACAGGGAGCACACGAGCAGTACTTC.

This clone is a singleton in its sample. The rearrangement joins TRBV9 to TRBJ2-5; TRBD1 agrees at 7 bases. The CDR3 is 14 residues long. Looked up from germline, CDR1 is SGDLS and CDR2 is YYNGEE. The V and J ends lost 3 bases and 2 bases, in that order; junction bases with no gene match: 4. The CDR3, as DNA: TGTGCCAGCAGCGGGGGACAGTATCAAGAGACCCAGTACTTC. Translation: CASSGGQYQETQYF.

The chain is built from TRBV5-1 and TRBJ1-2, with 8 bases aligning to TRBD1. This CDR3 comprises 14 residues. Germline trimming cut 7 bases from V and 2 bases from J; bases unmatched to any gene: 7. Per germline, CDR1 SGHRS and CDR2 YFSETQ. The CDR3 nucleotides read TGCGCCAGCCCCCGGACAGGGCCCAACTATGGCTACACCTTC. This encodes CASPRTGPNYGYTF.

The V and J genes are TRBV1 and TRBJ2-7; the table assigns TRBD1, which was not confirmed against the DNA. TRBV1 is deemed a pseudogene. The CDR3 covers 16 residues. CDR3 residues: CTSSQLNRPPSYEQYF. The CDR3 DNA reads TGCACCAGCAGCCAGTTAAACAGGCCCCCCTCCTACGAGCAGTACTTC.

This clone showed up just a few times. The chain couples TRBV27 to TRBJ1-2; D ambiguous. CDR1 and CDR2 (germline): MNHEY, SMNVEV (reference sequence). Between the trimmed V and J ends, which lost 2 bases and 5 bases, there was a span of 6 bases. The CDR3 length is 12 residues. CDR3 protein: CASSLAGYGYTF. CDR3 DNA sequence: TGTGCCAGCAGTTTAGCCGGGTATGGCTACACCTTC.

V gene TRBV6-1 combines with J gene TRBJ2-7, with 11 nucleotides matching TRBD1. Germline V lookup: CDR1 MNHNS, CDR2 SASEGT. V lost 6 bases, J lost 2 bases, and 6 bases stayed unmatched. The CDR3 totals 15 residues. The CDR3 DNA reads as TGTGCCAGCAGGCCGGGACAGGGGGGAACCTACGAGCAGTACTTC. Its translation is CASRPGQGGTYEQYF.

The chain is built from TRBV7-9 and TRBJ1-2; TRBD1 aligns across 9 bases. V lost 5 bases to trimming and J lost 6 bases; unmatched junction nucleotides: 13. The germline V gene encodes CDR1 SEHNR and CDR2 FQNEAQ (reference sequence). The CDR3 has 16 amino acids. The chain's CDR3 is CASSLGQGMVEDGYTF. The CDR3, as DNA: TGTGCCAGCAGCCTCGGACAGGGGATGGTCGAGGATGGCTACACCTTC. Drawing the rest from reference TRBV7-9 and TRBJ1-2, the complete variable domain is DTGVSQNPRHKITKRGQNVTFRCDPISEHNRLYWYRQTLGQGPEFLTYFQNEAQLEKSRLLSDRFSAERPKGSFSTLEIQRTEQGDSAMYLCASSLGQGMVEDGYTFGSGTRLTVV.

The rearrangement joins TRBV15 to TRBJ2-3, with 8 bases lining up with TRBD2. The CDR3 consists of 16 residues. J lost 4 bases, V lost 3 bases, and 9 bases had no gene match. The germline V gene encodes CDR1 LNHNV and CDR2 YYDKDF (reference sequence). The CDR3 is CATSSVGTSGADTQYF. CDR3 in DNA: TGTGCCACCAGCAGCGTCGGGACTAGTGGTGCAGATACGCAGTATTTT.

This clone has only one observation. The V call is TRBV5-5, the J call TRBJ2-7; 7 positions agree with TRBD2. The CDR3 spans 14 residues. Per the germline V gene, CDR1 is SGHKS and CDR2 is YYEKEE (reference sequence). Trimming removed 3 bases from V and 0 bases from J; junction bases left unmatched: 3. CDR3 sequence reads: CASSYRDYSYEQYF. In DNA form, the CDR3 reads TGTGCCAGCAGCTATCGGGACTACTCCTACGAGCAGTACTTC.

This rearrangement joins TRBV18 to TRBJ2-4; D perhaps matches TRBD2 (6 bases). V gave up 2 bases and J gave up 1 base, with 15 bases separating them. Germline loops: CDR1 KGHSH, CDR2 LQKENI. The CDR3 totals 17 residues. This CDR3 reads CASSPSALAGAKNIQYF. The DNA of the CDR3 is TGTGCCAGCTCACCATCCGCCTTGGCGGGGGCCAAAAACATTCAGTACTTC.

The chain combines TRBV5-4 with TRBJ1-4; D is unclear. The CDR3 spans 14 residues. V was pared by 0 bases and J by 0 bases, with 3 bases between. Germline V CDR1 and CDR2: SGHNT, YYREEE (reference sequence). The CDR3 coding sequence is TGTGCCAGCAGCTTGGCCGCAACTAATGAAAAACTGTTTTTT. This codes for CASSLAATNEKLFF.

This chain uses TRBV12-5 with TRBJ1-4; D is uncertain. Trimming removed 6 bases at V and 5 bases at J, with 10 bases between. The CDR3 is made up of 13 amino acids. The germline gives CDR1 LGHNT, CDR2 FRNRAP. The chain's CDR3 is CASGCKENEKLFF. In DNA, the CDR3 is TGTGCTAGTGGGTGTAAGGAGAATGAAAAACTGTTTTTT.

CDR3 nucleotide sequence: TGTGCCAGCAGGCGGGAAGGATGGGAGCAGTACTTC. As protein: CASRREGWEQYF. The V gene is TRBV2, the J gene TRBJ2-7; tentative D call: TRBD2 (6 bases). The ends were cut back, 6 bases at V and 7 bases at J, with 13 bases in the middle. Germline V gives CDR1 SNHLY, CDR2 FYNNEI. The CDR3 runs 12 residues.

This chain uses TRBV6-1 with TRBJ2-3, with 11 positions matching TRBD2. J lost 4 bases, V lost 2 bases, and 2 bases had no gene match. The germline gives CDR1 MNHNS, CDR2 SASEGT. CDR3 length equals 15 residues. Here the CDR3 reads CASSETSGGADTQYF. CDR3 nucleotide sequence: TGTGCCAGCAGTGAAACTAGCGGGGGCGCAGATACGCAGTATTTT.

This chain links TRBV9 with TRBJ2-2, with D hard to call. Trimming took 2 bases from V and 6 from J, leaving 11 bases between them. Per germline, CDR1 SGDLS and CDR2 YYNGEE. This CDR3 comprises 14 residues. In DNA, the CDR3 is TGTGCCAGCAGCGTTAGTCTTACGGCCGGGGAGCTGTTTTTT. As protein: CASSVSLTAGELFF. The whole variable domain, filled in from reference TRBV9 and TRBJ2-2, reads DSGVTQTPKHLITATGQRVTLRCSPRSGDLSVYWYQQSLDQGLQFLIQYYNGEERAKGNILERFSAQQFPDLHSELNLSSLELGDSALYFCASSVSLTAGELFFGEGSRLTVL.

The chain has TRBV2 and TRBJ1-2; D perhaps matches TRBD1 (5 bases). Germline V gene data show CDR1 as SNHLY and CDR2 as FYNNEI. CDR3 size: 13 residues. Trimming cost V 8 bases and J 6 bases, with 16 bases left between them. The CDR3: CASQAGVSNGYTF. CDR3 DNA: TGTGCCAGCCAGGCGGGGGTTAGTAATGGCTACACCTTC.

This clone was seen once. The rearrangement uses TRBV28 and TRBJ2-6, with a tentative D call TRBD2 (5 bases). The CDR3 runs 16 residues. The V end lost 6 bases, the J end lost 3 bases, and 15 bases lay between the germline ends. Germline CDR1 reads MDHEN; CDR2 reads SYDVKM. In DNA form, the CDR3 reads TGTGCCAGCAGCCCTTTAGGGAGTAATGGGGCCAACGTCCTGACTTTC. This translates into CASSPLGSNGANVLTF.

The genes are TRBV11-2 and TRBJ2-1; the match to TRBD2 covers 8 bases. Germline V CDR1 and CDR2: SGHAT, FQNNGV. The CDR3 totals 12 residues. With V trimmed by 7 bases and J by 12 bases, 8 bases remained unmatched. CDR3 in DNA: TGTGCCAGCATCGAAAGACGGGGGGGGCAGTTCTTC. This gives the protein CASIERRGGQFF.

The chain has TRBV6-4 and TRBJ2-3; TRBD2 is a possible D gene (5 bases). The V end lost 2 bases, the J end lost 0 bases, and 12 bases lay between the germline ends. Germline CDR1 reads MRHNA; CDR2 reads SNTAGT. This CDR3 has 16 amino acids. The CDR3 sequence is CASSDISGGSTDTQYF. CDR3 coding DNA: TGTGCCAGCAGTGACATTTCTGGCGGGAGCACAGATACGCAGTATTTT.

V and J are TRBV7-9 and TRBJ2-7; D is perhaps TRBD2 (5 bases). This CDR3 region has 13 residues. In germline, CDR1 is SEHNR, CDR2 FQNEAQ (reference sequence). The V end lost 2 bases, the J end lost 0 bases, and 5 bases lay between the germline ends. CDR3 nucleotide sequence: TGTGCCAGCAGCTTACGGGGCTCCTACGAGCAGTACTTC. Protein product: CASSLRGSYEQYF.

The CDR3 nucleotides read TGCGCCAGCAGCTTGGGATCAGGGGACTATGGCTACACCTTC. This translates into CASSLGSGDYGYTF. This sequence joins TRBV5-1 and TRBJ1-2, with D maybe TRBD1 (6 bases). Trimming shortened V by 0 bases and J by 3 bases, and 9 bases separated the two germline ends. Per the germline V gene, CDR1 is SGHRS and CDR2 is YFSETQ. CDR3 length: 14 amino acids.

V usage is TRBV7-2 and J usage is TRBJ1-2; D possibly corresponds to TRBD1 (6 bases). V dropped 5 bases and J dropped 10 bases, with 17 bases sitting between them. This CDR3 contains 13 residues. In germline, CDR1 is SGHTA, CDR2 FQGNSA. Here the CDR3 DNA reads TGTGCCAGCAGCCGGGGGGCCGGGGATGACTACACCTTC. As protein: CASSRGAGDDYTF. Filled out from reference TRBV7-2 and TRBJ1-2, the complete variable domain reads GAGVSQSPSNKVTEKGKDVELRCDPISGHTALYWYRQSLGQGLEFLIYFQGNSAPDKSGLPSDRFSAERTGGSVSTLTIQRTQQEDSAVYLCASSRGAGDDYTFGSGTRLTVV.

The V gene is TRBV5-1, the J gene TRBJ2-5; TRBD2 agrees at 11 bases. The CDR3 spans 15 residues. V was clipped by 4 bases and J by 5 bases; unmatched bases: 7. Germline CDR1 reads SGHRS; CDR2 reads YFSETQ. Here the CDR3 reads CASSPIAGGPETQYF. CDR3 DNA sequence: TGCGCCAGCAGCCCCATAGCGGGAGGGCCGGAGACCCAGTACTTC.

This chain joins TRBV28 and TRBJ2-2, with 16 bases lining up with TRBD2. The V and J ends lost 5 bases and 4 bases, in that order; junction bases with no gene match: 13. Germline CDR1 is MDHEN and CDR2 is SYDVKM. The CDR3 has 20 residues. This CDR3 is CASSPRRGTSGGAGTGELFF. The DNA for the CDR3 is TGTGCCAGCAGTCCTAGAAGAGGGACTAGCGGGGGGGCCGGCACCGGGGAGCTGTTTTTT.

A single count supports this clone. The DNA for the CDR3 is TGTGCCAGCAGTCCTGGACAGGGGGCTAGGACCGGGGAGCTGTTTTTT. This encodes CASSPGQGARTGELFF. This chain joins TRBV5-4 and TRBJ2-2; 11 bases line up with TRBD1. This CDR3 region has 16 residues. V was clipped by 5 bases and J by 5 bases; unmatched bases: 8. Germline assignment: CDR1 SGHNT and CDR2 YYREEE (reference sequence).